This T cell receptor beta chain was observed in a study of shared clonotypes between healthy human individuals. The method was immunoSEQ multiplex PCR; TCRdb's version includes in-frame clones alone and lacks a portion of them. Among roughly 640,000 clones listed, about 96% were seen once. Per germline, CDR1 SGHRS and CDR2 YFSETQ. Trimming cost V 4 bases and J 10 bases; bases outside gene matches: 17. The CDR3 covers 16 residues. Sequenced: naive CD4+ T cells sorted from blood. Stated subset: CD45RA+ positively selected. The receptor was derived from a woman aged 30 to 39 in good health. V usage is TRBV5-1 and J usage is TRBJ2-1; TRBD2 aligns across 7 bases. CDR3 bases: TGCGCCAGCAGCCCCACAGATGGGAGGGCCTCATGGGAGCAGTTCTTC. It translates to CASSPTDGRASWEQFF.